This passage covers 14 T cell receptor beta chains from one sample sequenced in a study of cytomegalovirus exposure and HLA in healthy donors. PCR used 60 Vbeta primers and 13 Jbeta primers. Generated by immunoSEQ multiplex PCR, the TCRdb table keeps only in-frame clones and is missing some. The table lists 150,000 to 200,000 clones, 60% to 80% of them singletons, with almost 6.5% in the top ten. Material for sequencing was PBMCs. The receptors stem from a man aged 35 to 55 in good health and CMV-seropositive.

The chain carries TRBV28 and TRBJ1-4, with D uncertain. Looked up from germline, CDR1 is MDHEN and CDR2 is SYDVKM. CDR3 length: 15 amino acids. V shed 3 bases and J shed 7 bases, with 15 bases lying between them. This chain's CDR3 is CASSLPGVAGEKLFF. CDR3 nucleotides: TGTGCCAGCAGTTTGCCCGGAGTTGCTGGTGAAAAACTGTTTTTT. Filled out from reference TRBV28 and TRBJ1-4, the complete variable domain reads DVKVTQSSRYLVKRTGEKVFLECVQDMDHENMFWYRQDPGLGLRLIYFSYDVKMKEKGDIPEGYSVSREKKERFSLILESASTNQTSMYLCASSLPGVAGEKLFFGSGTQLSVL.

The rearrangement links TRBV11-3 to TRBJ2-1, with D uncertain. The germline gives CDR1 SGHNT, CDR2 YENEEA. V was pared by 3 bases and J by 8 bases, with 5 bases between. This CDR3 spans 11 amino acids. CDR3 region: CASSFNYEQFF. The CDR3 DNA sequence: TGTGCCAGCAGCTTTAACTATGAGCAGTTCTTC.

The rearrangement uses TRBV9 and TRBJ2-5, with 7 bases lining up with TRBD2. V shed 1 base, J shed 5 bases, and the junction held 2 bases outside the gene matches. This CDR3 comprises 13 residues. Germline CDR1 SGDLS, CDR2 YYNGEE. Here the CDR3 reads CASSVYGGETQYF. CDR3 bases: TGTGCCAGCAGCGTATACGGGGGGGAGACCCAGTACTTC.

The chain combines TRBV19 with TRBJ1-3; D unclear. From germline, CDR1 is LNHDA and CDR2 SQIVND (reference sequence). This CDR3 is built from 15 residues. V lost 1 base to trimming and J lost 4 bases, with 11 bases between them. The CDR3, as DNA: TGTGCCAGTAGTATAGGTCAGGCCTACGGAAACACCATATATTTT. Protein: CASSIGQAYGNTIYF.

This clone was counted once. The chain employs TRBV15 and TRBJ2-1, with 7 bases aligning to TRBD2. Trimming cost V 1 base and J 0 bases; bases outside gene matches: 0. The CDR3 has 15 amino acids. The germline V gene encodes CDR1 LNHNV and CDR2 YYDKDF (reference sequence). The CDR3 sequence is CATSRGGSSYNEQFF. CDR3 nucleotide sequence: TGTGCCACCAGCAGAGGCGGGAGCTCCTACAATGAGCAGTTCTTC.

This chain joins TRBV13 and TRBJ2-1; 7 bases are shared with TRBD2. V gave up 0 bases and J gave up 1 base; unmatched junction bases: 0. The CDR3 runs 15 residues. Germline V gene data show CDR1 as PRHDT and CDR2 as FYEKMQ (reference sequence). The CDR3 DNA follows: TGTGCCAGCAGCTTAGGAGCGGGGTCCTACAATGAGCAGTTCTTC. Amino acid sequence: CASSLGAGSYNEQFF. The variable domain in full, completed from reference TRBV13 and TRBJ2-1, reads AAGVIQSPRHLIKEKRETATLKCYPIPRHDTVYWYQQGPGQDPQFLISFYEKMQSDKGSIPDRFSAQQFSDYHSELNMSSLELGDSALYFCASSLGAGSYNEQFFGPGTRLTVL.

V is TRBV14 and J is TRBJ2-7; weak D call: TRBD2 (5 bases). Germline V gives CDR1 SGHDN, CDR2 FVKESK. V shed 4 bases and J shed 2 bases, with 12 bases lying between them. This CDR3 region has 14 residues. DNA for the CDR3: TGTGCCAGCAGCCCTACCCAGCGGACCTACGAGCAGTACTTC. It codes for CASSPTQRTYEQYF.

This clone occurred a few times. The V gene is TRBV4-1, the J gene TRBJ2-7; 7 bases are a match to TRBD1. This CDR3 has 15 amino acids. J lost 6 bases, V lost 5 bases, and 13 bases had no gene match. Looked up from germline, CDR1 is MGHRA and CDR2 is YSYEKL. This chain's CDR3 is CASSTQTGTRVEQYF. CDR3 sequence (DNA): TGCGCCAGCAGCACACAGACAGGGACGCGGGTCGAGCAGTACTTC.

There are a few counts of this clone. The chain uses TRBV5-6 and TRBJ2-7; D is possibly TRBD1 (7 bases). The CDR3 covers 15 residues. Trimming stripped 4 bases from V and 2 bases from J, with 16 bases between. CDR1 SGHDT and CDR2 YYEEEE come from the germline V gene. The CDR3 region is CASSGGDSEPYEQYF. The DNA for the CDR3 is TGTGCCAGCAGCGGCGGGGACAGCGAACCCTACGAGCAGTACTTC.

Here the CDR3 reads CASSGDTGGLNTEAFF. DNA of the CDR3: TGCGCCAGCAGCGGGGACACCGGAGGCCTTAACACTGAAGCTTTCTTT. This sequence joins TRBV5-1 and TRBJ1-1; maybe TRBD1 (6 bases). V was pared by 4 bases and J by 2 bases, with 18 bases between. The CDR3 extends over 16 amino acids. Germline V lookup: CDR1 SGHRS, CDR2 YFSETQ.

This chain links TRBV7-9 with TRBJ2-7; 11 nucleotides match TRBD2. With V trimmed by 5 bases and J by 6 bases, 6 bases remained unmatched. The CDR3 covers 14 residues. The germline CDR1 and CDR2 sequences are SEHNR and FQNEAQ (reference sequence). CDR3 in amino acids: CASSQLAGDGEQYF. CDR3 sequence (DNA): TGTGCCAGCAGCCAACTAGCGGGAGATGGCGAGCAGTACTTC.

There are a few counts of this clone. The chain couples TRBV9 to TRBJ2-1, with 9 bases identical to TRBD2. CDR3 length: 15 residues. V dropped 0 bases and J dropped 6; count of bases not matched to a gene: 4. Germline V gene lookup returns CDR1 SGDLS and CDR2 YYNGEE. The chain's CDR3 is CASSVVSGSLNEQFF. The CDR3 nucleotides read TGTGCCAGCAGCGTAGTTAGCGGGAGCCTCAATGAGCAGTTCTTC.

The chain links TRBV5-1 to TRBJ2-1; 8 bases line up with TRBD2. The CDR3 covers 15 residues. V lost 4 bases and J lost 0; bases outside the gene matches: 3. Germline CDR1 and CDR2: SGHRS and YFSETQ. The CDR3 bases are TGCGCCAGCAGCAAACTAGCGGACTCCTACAATGAGCAGTTCTTC. Translated, it gives CASSKLADSYNEQFF.

The J gene is TRBJ2-5, the V gene TRBV2; 11 bases are a match to TRBD2. CDR3 length: 15 amino acids. Germline V gene sequence: CDR1 SNHLY, CDR2 FYNNEI. V shed 3 bases and J 4 bases; nucleotides not matched to a gene: 4. CDR3 in amino acids: CASSDGGLAGETQYF. CDR3 DNA: TGTGCCAGCAGTGATGGCGGACTAGCGGGAGAGACCCAGTACTTC.